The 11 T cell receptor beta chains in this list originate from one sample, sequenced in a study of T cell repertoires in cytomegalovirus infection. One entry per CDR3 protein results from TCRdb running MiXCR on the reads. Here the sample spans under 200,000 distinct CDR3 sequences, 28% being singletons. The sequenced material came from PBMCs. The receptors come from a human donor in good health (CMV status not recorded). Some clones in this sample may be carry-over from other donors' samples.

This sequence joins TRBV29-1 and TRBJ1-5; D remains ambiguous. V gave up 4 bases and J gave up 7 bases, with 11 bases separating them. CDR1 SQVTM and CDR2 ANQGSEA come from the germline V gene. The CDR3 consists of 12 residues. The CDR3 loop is CSVVVGQQPQHF. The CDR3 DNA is TGCAGCGTTGTCGTTGGTCAACAGCCCCAGCATTTT. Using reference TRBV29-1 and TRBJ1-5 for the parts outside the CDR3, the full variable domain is SAVISQKPSRDICQRGTSLTIQCQVDSQVTMMFWYRQQPGQSLTLIATANQGSEATYESGFVIDKFPISRPNLTFSTLTVSNMSPEDSSIYLCSVVVGQQPQHFGDGTRLSIL.

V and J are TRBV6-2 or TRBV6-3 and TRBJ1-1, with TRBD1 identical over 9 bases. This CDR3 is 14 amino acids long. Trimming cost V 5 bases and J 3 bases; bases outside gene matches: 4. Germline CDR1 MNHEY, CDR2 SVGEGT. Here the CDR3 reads CASSRQGGDTEAFF. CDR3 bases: TGTGCCAGCAGTCGACAGGGGGGTGACACTGAAGCTTTCTTT.

The CDR3 loop reads CASSSGQGGTSAEAFF. Written as DNA, the CDR3 is TGTGCCAGCAGCTCCGGTCAAGGGGGGACAAGCGCTGAAGCTTTCTTT. V is TRBV7-3 and J is TRBJ1-1, with TRBD1 as a possible D gene (6 bases). This CDR3 comprises 16 residues. Germline V gene lookup returns CDR1 SGHTA and CDR2 FQGTGA. V dropped 4 bases and J dropped 6 bases, with 21 bases sitting between them.

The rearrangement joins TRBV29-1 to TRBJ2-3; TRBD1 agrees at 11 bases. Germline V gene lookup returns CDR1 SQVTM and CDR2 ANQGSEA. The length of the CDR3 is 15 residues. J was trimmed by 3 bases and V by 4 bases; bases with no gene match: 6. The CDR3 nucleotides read TGCAGCGTTGTCCCCCGGGACAGGGGGACAGATACGCAGTATTTT. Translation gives CSVVPRDRGTDTQYF.

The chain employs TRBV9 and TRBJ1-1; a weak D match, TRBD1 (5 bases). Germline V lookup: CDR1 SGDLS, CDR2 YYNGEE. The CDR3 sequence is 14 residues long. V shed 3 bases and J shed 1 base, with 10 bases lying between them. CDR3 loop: CASSAAGGNTEAFF. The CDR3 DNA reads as TGTGCCAGCAGCGCCGCCGGGGGGAACACTGAAGCTTTCTTT.

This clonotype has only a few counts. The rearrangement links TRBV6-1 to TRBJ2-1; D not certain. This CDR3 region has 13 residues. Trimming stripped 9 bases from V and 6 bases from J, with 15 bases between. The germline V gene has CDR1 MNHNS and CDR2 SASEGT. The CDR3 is CASTRGSTNEQFF. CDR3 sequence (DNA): TGTGCCAGTACCCGCGGCAGTACCAATGAGCAGTTCTTC.

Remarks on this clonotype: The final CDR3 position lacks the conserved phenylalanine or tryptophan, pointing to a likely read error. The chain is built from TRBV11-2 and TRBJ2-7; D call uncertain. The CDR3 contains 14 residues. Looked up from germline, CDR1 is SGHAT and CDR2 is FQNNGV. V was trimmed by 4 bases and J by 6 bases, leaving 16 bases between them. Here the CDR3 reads CASSSSRADGEQYS. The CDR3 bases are TGTGCCAGCAGCTCATCCCGCGCGGATGGCGAGCAGTACTCC.

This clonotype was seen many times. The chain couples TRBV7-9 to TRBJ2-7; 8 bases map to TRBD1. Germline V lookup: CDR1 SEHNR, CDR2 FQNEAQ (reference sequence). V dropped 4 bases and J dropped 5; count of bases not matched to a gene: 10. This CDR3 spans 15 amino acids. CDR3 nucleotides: TGTGCCAGCAGCTCCGACGGGACAGGTATCCACGAGCAGTACTTC. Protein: CASSSDGTGIHEQYF.

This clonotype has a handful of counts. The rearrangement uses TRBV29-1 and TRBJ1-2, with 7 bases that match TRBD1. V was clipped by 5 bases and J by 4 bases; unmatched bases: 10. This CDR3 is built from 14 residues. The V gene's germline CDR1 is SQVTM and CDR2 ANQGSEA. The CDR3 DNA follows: TGCAGCGTTCGCTCACCCCGGGACAGCTATGGCTACACCTTC. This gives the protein CSVRSPRDSYGYTF.

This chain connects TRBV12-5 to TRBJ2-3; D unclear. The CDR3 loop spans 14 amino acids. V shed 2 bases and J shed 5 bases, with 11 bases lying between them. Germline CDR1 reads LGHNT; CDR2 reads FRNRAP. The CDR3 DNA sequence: TGTGCTAGTGGTTTGCCTTTCATAGGAGATACGCAGTATTTT. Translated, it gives CASGLPFIGDTQYF.

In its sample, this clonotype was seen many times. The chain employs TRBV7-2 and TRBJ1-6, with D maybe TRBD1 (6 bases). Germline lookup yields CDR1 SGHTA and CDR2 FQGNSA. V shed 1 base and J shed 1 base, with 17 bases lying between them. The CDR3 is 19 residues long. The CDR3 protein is CASSLEEGDLGSYNSPLHF. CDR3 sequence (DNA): TGTGCCAGCAGCTTAGAGGAGGGGGACCTCGGGTCCTATAATTCACCCCTCCACTTT.